Listed below are T cell receptor delta chains from one sample, sequenced in a study of gamma-delta T cells after stem cell transplantation. TCRdb re-called the RT-PCR reads via CATT. The sample records 2,000 to 3,000 delta-chain clones, 25% to 30% being singletons. The sequencing input was gamma-delta T cells. The receptor set was obtained from a human donor. It is not recorded whose cells these are; they may come from a transplant donor. Each CDR3 is given with its conserved first and last residue. The D gene is left open where the match is weak. Clone size appears in some rows only: once, few, many, or a class for an expanded clone.

>TRDJ1|TRDD3|TRDV3|medium-sized
TGTGCCTTTGGGCCGAGATCGTTCCTACCGGCTGGGGGATCTTTGGACACCGATAAACTCATCTTT
CAFGPRSFLPAGGSLDTDKLIF
>TRDJ3|.|TRDV2|large
TGTGCCTGTGACACGTGGAGCTCCTGGGACACCCGACAGATGTTTTTC
CACDTWSSWDTRQMFF
>TRDJ2|.|TRDV2|few
TGTGCCTGTGACAACAGGTGTGATACGGAGACAGCACAACTCTTCTTT
CACDNRCDTETAQLFF
>TRDJ2|TRDD3|TRDV1|.
TGTGCTCTTGGGGCCAGTTTTCCTATTATGAGGCTGGGGGACCCGACAGCACAACTCTTCTTT
CALGASFPIMRLGDPTAQLFF
>TRDJ3|.|TRDV1|.
TGTGCTAGTGGGGGCTCCACCCGGGACACCCGAAAGATGTTTTTC
CASGGSTRDTRKMFF
>TRDJ1|TRDD3|TRDV1|.
TGTGCTCTTGGGGAAATAACCACCCCCGGCTACGGTGTTGGGGGATTGGGTCTGGGCTGCGATAAACTCATCTTT
CALGEITTPGYGVGGLGLGCDKLIF
>TRDJ1|TRDD3|TRDV1|.
TGTGCTCTTGGGAAACGTAACAGAGGGGGATCCCTCCCCACCGATAAACTCATCTTT
CALGKRNRGGSLPTDKLIF
>TRDJ3|TRDD3|TRDV2|large
TGTGCCTGTGACACCGGAGTGGGGGATACGCGGCCCTGGGACACCCGACAGATGTTTTTC
CACDTGVGDTRPWDTRQMFF
>TRDJ3|TRDD3|TRDV2|.
TGTGCCTGTGACCCGCTTACTGGGGGATACGCCCTGTCCTGTGACACCCGACAGATGTTTTTC
CACDPLTGGYALSCDTRQMFF
>TRDJ1|.|TRDV1|medium-sized
TGTGCTCTTGGGGAACCTCCGGGGCCTTACACCGATAAACTCATCTTT
CALGEPPGPYTDKLIF
>TRDJ2|TRDD3|TRDV1|.
TGTGCTCTTGGGGAAGGGAGTTTCTGGGGGATACTACGCCTAGATGGGTTTCCGACAGCACAACTCTTCTTT
CALGEGSFWGILRLDGFPTAQLFF
>TRDJ1|TRDD3|TRDV3|medium-sized
TGTGCCTCCTCTCCTACGCTGGGGGATAGACCTTGGTACACCGATAAACTCATCTTT
CASSPTLGDRPWYTDKLIF
>TRDJ3|TRDD3|TRDV2|large
TGTGCCTGTGACAACGTACTGGGGGATTACAGCTCCTGGGACACCCGACAGATGTTTTTC
CACDNVLGDYSSWDTRQMFF
>TRDJ1|TRDD3|TRDV2|.
TGTGCCTGTGACACCGGTCCACGTTCCTCTACTGTGGGATACGCGTTCCGCGATAAACTCATCTTT
CACDTGPRSSTVGYAFRDKLIF
>TRDJ3|TRDD3|TRDV2|large
TGTGCCTGTGACGACCTGGGGGAAGCCTGGGACACCCGACAGATGTTTTTC
CACDDLGEAWDTRQMFF
>TRDJ3|TRDD3|TRDV2|.
TGTGCCTGTGACAAAGTCCTGGGGGATACGCATCCCTGTGACACCCGCCCGATGTTTTTC
CACDKVLGDTHPCDTRPMFF
>TRDJ1|.|TRDV2|.
TGTGCCTGTGACAGCCCCCTTGATGGGGCGCAACTCATCTTT
CACDSPLDGAQLIF
>TRDJ1|.|TRAV29/DV5|medium-sized
TGTGCAGCAATAACCGCACTGGGACCGTACACCGATAAACTCATCTTT
CAAITALGPYTDKLIF
>TRDJ1|.|TRDV1|.
TGTGCTCTTGGGGATCCCGTTCCCAAACCATCCTTCACCGATAAACTCATCTTT
CALGDPVPKPSFTDKLIF
>TRDJ1|.|TRDV3|few
TGTGCCTTTTCGGCCCCCTACCTCACTGATAAACTCATCTTT
CAFSAPYLTDKLIF
>TRDJ1|.|TRDV2|large
TGTGCCTGTGACGCCCGTATTCCCAGTACTGGGTACTTTTACACCGATAAACTCATCTTT
CACDARIPSTGYFYTDKLIF
>TRDJ2|.|TRDV1|.
TGTGCTCTTGGGGAACTTGGGCTTTCTTACTGGTGGATAGGAACAGCACAACTCTTCTTT
CALGELGLSYWWIGTAQLFF
>TRDJ1|.|TRDV1|medium-sized
TGTGCTCTTGGGGAAAAGGGCCTACGAGGTCTGGTCTTTAAACTCATCTTT
CALGEKGLRGLVFKLIF
>TRDJ1|TRDD3|TRDV2|large
TGTGCCTGTGACTACGTATCGACTACTGGGGGACAAAAGCTGTACACCGATAAACTCATCTTT
CACDYVSTTGGQKLYTDKLIF
>TRDJ1|TRDD3|TRDV1|.
TGTGCTCTTGGGGAACTAGAAGATGCCCCCGAAGACGTACTGGGGGTATGCACCGATAAACTCATCTTT
CALGELEDAPEDVLGVCTDKLIF
>TRDJ1|TRDD3|TRDV1|.
TGTGCTCTTGGGGAAATAACCACCCCCGGCTACGGTGTTGGGGGATTGGGTCTGGGCTGCGATAAACTTATCTTT
CALGEITTPGYGVGGLGLGCDKLIF
>TRDJ1|.|TRDV1|large
TGTGCTCTTGGGGAATGCCCCTTCACCGATAAACTCATCTTT
CALGECPFTDKLIF
>TRDJ3|TRDD2|TRDV2|few
TGTGCCTATGATCGACCTTCCTGGGACACCCGACAGACGTTTTTC
CAYDRPSWDTRQTFF
>TRDJ1|TRDD3|TRDV1|medium-sized
TGTGCTCTTGGGGAAGTAGGCTGGGGGAGCTACACCGATAAACTCATCTTT
CALGEVGWGSYTDKLIF
>TRDJ1|TRDD3|TRDV1|medium-sized
TGTGCTCTTGGGGTGGGATCTTCCCCCCCGTACTGGGGGTCACCGTACACCGATAAACTCATCTTT
CALGVGSSPPYWGSPYTDKLIF
>TRDJ1|TRDD3|TRDV1|few
TGTGCTCTTGGGGTTCCTCGACCCGTACTGGGGGATACATCAACCGATAAACTCATCTTT
CALGVPRPVLGDTSTDKLIF
>TRDJ1|TRDD3|TRDV1|few
TGTGCTCTTGGGGAACTCGTGGCGGCGTGGGGTACACACGAACTGGGGGATACCGATAAACTCATCTTT
CALGELVAAWGTHELGDTDKLIF
>TRDJ1|TRDD3|TRDV1|.
TGTGCTCTTGGGGAACGGCAAAGGCCTACAACCCCTTCGTACTGGGGGATGGACACCGATAAACTCATCTTT
CALGERQRPTTPSYWGMDTDKLIF
>TRDJ1|TRDD3|TRDV1|.
TGTGCTCTTGGGGAAAGTCGCCTACGTCTACCGTACTGGGGGATACAAGGGGTATATAAACTCATCTTT
CALGESRLRLPYWGIQGVYKLIF
>TRDJ1|TRDD3|TRDV3|medium-sized
TGTGCCTTTCCCCGTACTGGGGGATACGAAGATAAACTCATCTTT
CAFPRTGGYEDKLIF
>TRDJ1|TRDD2|TRDV1|medium-sized
TGTGCTCTTGGGGAAAGGCCCTTCCTATGGTACGCGGGTCACCCGATTTACACCGATAAACTCATCTTT
CALGERPFLWYAGHPIYTDKLIF
>TRDJ3|.|TRDV2|.
TGTGCCTGTGACACCTGGGAGCCACCCTGGGTAGCTTGCGACACCCGACAGATGTTTTTC
CACDTWEPPWVACDTRQMFF
>TRDJ3|TRDD3|TRDV2|.
TGTGCCCGTGACACCCTGGGGGATCCCTGGGACACCCGACAGACGTTTTTC
CARDTLGDPWDTRQTFF
>TRDJ1|.|TRDV2|.
TGTGCCTGTGACACGGCCCCTACTCGAGTACTGTTGGATACCGATAACCTCATCTTT
CACDTAPTRVLLDTDNLIF
>TRDJ3|TRDD3|TRDV2|large
TGTGCCTGTGACAAAATAGCCGACCCGGGTACTGGGGGGCCCAGCTCCTGGGACACCCGACAGATGTTTTTC
CACDKIADPGTGGPSSWDTRQMFF
>TRDJ1|TRDD3|TRDV1|large
TGTGCTCTTGGGGACCCCTTCCTACCTTTTCTGGGGGATACTGGCACCGATAAACTCATCTTT
CALGDPFLPFLGDTGTDKLIF
>TRDJ3|.|TRDV2|large
TGTGCCTGTGACACCTTTCCGACCTGGGACACCCGACAGATGTTTTTC
CACDTFPTWDTRQMFF